This paragraph covers one TCR beta chain sequence. Its antigen is unidentified. The second PCR ran roughly 7 to 12 cycles with a sample-barcoded 5' primer and J-beta primers. Every cDNA was tagged by a template-switch adaptor with 12 random nucleotides. Per sample, CDR3-containing paired-end reads numbered at least 2.5 million. Via MiXCR, TCRdb re-called the 5' RACE reads, giving one row per CDR3 protein. The profile covers 1.8 million or so distinct CDR3 sequences, with around 40% appearing a single time and more than 20% taken by the ten largest. This sample is drawn from a study of blood T cells in healthy people across ages. Study-wide results and limits: Age advanced and TCR beta diversity per million T cells fell, roughly linearly. Possibly, changes in expanded clonotypes were confounded because donor CMV status was unknown.

V was pared by 5 bases and J by 8 bases, with 9 bases of the junction left unmatched. Germline V gene lookup returns CDR1 DFQATT and CDR2 SNEGSKA (reference sequence). This CDR3 is built from 14 residues. This TCR was sampled from a human donor in good health. The specimen was blood. This chain connects TRBV20-1 to TRBJ2-1; 10 bases align to TRBD1. In nucleotides, the CDR3 is TGCAGTGCTCCCCGGGACAGGGGACCCGATGAGCAGTTCTTC. It specifies CSAPRDRGPDEQFF.